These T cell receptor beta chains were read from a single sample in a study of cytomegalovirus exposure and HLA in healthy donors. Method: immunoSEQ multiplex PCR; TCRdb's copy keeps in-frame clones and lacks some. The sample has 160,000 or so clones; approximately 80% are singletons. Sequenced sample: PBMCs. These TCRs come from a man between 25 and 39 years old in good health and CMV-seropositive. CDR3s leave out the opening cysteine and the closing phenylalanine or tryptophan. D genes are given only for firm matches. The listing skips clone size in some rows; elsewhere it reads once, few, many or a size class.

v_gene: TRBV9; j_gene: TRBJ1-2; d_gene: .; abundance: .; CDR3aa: ASSVDLRGNGYT
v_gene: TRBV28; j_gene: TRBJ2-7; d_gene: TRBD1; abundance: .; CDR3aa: ASSLRQGGGYEQY
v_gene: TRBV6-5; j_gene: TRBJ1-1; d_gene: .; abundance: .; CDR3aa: ASSYTGPNTEAF
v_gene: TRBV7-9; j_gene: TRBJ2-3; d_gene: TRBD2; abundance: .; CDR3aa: ASSPREVDTQY
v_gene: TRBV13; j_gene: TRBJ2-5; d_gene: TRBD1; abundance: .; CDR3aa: ASYGQGSETQY
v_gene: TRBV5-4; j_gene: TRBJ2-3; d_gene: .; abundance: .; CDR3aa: ASRDGLNLADTQY
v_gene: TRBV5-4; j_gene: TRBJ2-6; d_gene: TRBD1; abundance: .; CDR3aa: ASSGLGQAGANVLT
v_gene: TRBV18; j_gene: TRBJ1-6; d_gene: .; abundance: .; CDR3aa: ASSPEGDVLH
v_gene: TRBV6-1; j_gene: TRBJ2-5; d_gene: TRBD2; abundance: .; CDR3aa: ASSEAGASGGLRVGTQY
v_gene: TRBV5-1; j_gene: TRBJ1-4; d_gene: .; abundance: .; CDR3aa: ASSWRQPRDEKLF
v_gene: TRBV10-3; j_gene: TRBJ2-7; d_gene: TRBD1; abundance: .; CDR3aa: AISGDRGREQY
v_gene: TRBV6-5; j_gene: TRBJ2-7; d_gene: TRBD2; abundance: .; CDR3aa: ASRRGLPYEQY
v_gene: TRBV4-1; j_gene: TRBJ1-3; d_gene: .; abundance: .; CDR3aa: ASSQESPAGNTIY
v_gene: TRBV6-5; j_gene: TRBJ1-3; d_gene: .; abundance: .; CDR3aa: ASSYGPRAGNTIY
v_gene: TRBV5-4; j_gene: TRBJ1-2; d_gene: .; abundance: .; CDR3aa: ASSPGFSRNYGYT
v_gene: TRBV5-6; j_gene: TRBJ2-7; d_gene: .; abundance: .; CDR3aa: ASSLGQAVYEQY
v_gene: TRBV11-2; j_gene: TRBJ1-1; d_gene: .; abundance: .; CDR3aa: ASSLQEGNTEAF
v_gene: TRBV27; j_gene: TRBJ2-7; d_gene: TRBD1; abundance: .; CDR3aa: ASSHRDRHYEQY
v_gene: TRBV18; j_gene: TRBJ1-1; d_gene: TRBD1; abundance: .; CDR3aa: ASSLGQGGTEAF
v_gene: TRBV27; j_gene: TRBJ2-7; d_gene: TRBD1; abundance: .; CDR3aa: ASSPVTGQMGEQY
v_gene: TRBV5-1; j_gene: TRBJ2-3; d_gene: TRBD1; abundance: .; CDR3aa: AAARGGRTDTQY
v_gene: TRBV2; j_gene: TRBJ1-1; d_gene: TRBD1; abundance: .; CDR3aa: ASSEDRDMIEAF
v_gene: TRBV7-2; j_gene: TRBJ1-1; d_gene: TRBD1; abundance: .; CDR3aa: ASSSHRGGTEAF
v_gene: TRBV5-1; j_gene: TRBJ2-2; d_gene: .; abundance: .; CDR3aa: ASSLTVNTGELF
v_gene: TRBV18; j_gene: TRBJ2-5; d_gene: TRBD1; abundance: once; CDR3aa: ASSPHEGARETQY
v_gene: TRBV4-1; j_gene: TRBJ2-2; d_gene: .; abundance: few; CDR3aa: ASSQVPDLTGELF
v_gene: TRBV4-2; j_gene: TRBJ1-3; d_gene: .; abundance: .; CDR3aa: ASSQHRRSGNTIY
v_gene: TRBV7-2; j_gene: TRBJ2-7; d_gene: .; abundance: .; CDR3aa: ASSLATALTKEQY
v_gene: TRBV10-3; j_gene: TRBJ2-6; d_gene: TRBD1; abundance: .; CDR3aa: AISITGGAGANVLT
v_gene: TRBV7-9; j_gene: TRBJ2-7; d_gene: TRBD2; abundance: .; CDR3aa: ASSAGGHYEQY
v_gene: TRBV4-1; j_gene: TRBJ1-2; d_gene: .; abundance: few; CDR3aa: ASSQASETNYGYT
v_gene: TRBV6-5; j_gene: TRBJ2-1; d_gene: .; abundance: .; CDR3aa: ASSTYNEQF
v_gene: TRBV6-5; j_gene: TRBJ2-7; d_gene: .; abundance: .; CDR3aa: ASSTVAGTYEQY
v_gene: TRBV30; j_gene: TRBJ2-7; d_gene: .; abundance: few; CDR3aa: AWSVSPRGAEVEQY
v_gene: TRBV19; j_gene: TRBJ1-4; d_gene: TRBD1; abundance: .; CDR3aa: ASSIGQGLRKLF
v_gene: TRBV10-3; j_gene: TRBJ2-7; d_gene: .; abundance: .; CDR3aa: AISGGDYEQY
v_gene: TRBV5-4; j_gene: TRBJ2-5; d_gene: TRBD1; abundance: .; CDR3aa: ASSLAATGGETQY
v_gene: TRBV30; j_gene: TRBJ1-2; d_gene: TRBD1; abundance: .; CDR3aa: AWSVGRGVYGYT
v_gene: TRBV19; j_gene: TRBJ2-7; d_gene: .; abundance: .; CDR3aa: ASRDSAVSYEQY
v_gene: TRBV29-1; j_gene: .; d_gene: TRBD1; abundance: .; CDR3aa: SVERQGTYEQY
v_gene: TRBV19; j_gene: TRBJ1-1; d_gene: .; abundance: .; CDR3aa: ASSVGVTEAF
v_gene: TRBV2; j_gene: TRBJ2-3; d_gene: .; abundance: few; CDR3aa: ASSVATRTDTQY
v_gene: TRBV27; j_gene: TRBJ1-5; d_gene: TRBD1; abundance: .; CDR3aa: ASSLTGTAIWPQH
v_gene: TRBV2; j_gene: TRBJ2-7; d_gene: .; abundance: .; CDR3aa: ASTRQPSYEQY
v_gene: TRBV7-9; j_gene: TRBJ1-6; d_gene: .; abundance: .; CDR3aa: ASSLRGGDSPLH
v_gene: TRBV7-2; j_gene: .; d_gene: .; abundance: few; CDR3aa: ASSLGASYEQY
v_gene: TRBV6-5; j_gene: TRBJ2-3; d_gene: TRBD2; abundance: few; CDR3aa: ASIKAGGRTDTQY
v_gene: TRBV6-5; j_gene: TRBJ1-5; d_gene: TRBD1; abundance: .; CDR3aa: ASSPHRGYNQPQH
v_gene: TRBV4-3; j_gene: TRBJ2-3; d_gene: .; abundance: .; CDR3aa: ASSQETRGRGTDTQY
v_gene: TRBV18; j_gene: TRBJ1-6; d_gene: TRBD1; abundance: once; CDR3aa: ASSSQGLNSPLH
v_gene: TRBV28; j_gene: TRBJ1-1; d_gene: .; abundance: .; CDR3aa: ASRLGPEAF
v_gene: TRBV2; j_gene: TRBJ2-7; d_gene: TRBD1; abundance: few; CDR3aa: ASSEVQGPYEQY
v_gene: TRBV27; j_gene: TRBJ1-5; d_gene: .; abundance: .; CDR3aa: ASSLIGVRGLGNQPQH